A single sample gave rise to the 17 T cell receptor beta chains below, sequenced in a study of OX40 agonist ivuxolimab in advanced cancers. Some clones are missing from TCRdb's copy, which holds only in-frame ones; the method was immunoSEQ multiplex PCR. The data show tens of thousands of clones, roughly nine tenths seen once. This specimen was CD4+ or CD8+ T cells sorted from blood, taken in a trial of the OX40 agonist ivuxolimab. Receptors originate from an adult with an advanced solid tumor such as melanoma, head and neck, liver or kidney cancer.

The DNA of the CDR3 is TGTGCCAGCAGTTTGGGGACAGGGACCCTCAATCAGCCCCAGCATTTT. Translated, it gives CASSLGTGTLNQPQHF. This chain uses TRBV28 with TRBJ1-5; 9 nucleotides agree with TRBD1. Trimming cost V 3 bases and J 3 bases; bases outside gene matches: 6. This CDR3 contains 16 residues. Germline V gene lookup returns CDR1 MDHEN and CDR2 SYDVKM.

Comments on this clone: This sample includes further DNA sequences coding for the same CDR3. The chain joins TRBV6-5 to TRBJ2-3; D is undetermined. V lost 2 bases, J lost 2 bases, and 5 bases lay in between. The CDR3 totals 13 residues. Germline V gives CDR1 MNHEY, CDR2 SVGAGI. CDR3 sequence reads: CASSYRTTDTQYF. CDR3 DNA: TGTGCCAGCAGTTACAGGACCACAGATACGCAGTATTTT.

This chain uses TRBV6-1 with TRBJ2-7, with TRBD1 identical over 8 bases. CDR1 and CDR2 (germline): MNHNS, SASEGT. Trimming took 6 bases from V and 4 from J; bases not matched to a gene: 11. The CDR3 is 15 amino acids. The CDR3 region has the DNA TGTGCCAGCAGACTCCGGACAGGGTCGGTGTACGAGCAGTACTTC. Its translation is CASRLRTGSVYEQYF.

The chain employs TRBV28 and TRBJ2-2; D ambiguous. V was shortened by 7 bases and J by 4 bases, with 10 bases between the two germline ends. Germline V CDR1 and CDR2: MDHEN, SYDVKM. CDR3 size: 13 residues. Written as DNA, the CDR3 is TGTGCCAGCACCCTATTCGGCACCGGGGAGCTGTTTTTT. Translated: CASTLFGTGELFF.

The chain couples TRBV5-1 to TRBJ2-7, with D possibly being TRBD1 or TRBD2 (5 bases each). Looked up from germline, CDR1 is SGHRS and CDR2 is YFSETQ. The V and J ends lost 5 bases and 5 bases respectively, with 17 bases between them. This CDR3 has 14 residues. The CDR3 loop reads CASSLFGRDDEQYF. CDR3 nucleotides: TGCGCCAGCAGTCTCTTCGGCAGGGACGACGAGCAGTACTTC.

The V and J genes are TRBV7-2 and TRBJ2-7; TRBD2 aligns across 9 bases. Per germline, CDR1 SGHTA and CDR2 FQGNSA. The CDR3 covers 14 residues. The J segment lost 4 bases and the V segment lost 0 bases, leaving 1 base of the junction unmatched. CDR3 DNA sequence: TGTGCCAGCAGCTTAGCTAGCGGGAGTTACGAGCAGTACTTC. Protein sequence: CASSLASGSYEQYF.

The CDR3 DNA reads TGTGCCAGCAGCCCCCACACAGATACGCAGTATTTT. Translation: CASSPHTDTQYF. The chain carries TRBV11-2 and TRBJ2-3, with D uncertain. The CDR3 consists of 12 residues. Trimming removed 5 bases from V and 2 bases from J, with 5 bases in between. Germline CDR1 is SGHAT and CDR2 is FQNNGV.

The chain has TRBV28 and TRBJ2-7; 7 nucleotides align to TRBD1. Germline V gene sequence: CDR1 MDHEN, CDR2 SYDVKM. V shed 6 bases, J shed 1 base, and the junction held 9 bases outside the gene matches. The CDR3 covers 15 residues. As DNA, the CDR3 is TGTGCCAGCAGCCAAAACAACAGGGGTTCCTACGAGCAGTACTTC. Its translation: CASSQNNRGSYEQYF. Full variable domain (rest looked up from reference TRBV28 and TRBJ2-7): DVKVTQSSRYLVKRTGEKVFLECVQDMDHENMFWYRQDPGLGLRLIYFSYDVKMKEKGDIPEGYSVSREKKERFSLILESASTNQTSMYLCASSQNNRGSYEQYFGPGTRLTVT.

V is TRBV6-5 and J is TRBJ2-1; 7 bases line up with TRBD2. Germline V gene lookup returns CDR1 MNHEY and CDR2 SVGAGI. The ends lost 7 bases at V and 7 bases at J; junction bases unmatched: 10. The CDR3 is 14 residues long. The CDR3 spells CASTDLAGPNEQFF. CDR3 DNA: TGTGCCAGCACCGATTTAGCGGGCCCTAATGAGCAGTTCTTC.

The chain employs TRBV18 and TRBJ1-3; no clear D gene. Trimming left V 1 base short and J 0 bases short, with 4 bases between. Germline CDR1 and CDR2: KGHSH and LQKENI. The CDR3 is made up of 14 amino acids. The CDR3 bases are TGTGCCAGCTCACCACAGGGCTCTGGAAACACCATATATTTT. Its protein product is CASSPQGSGNTIYF. The full variable domain, completed using reference TRBV18 and TRBJ1-3, is NAGVMQNPRHLVRRRGQEARLRCSPMKGHSHVYWYRQLPEEGLKFMVYLQKENIIDESGMPKERFSAEFPKEGPSILRIQQVVRGDSAAYFCASSPQGSGNTIYFGEGSWLTVV.

The gene calls are TRBV6-6 and TRBJ2-1; D is unclear. V shed 4 bases and J shed 4 bases, with 11 bases lying between them. The CDR3 runs to 14 residues. Germline V CDR1 and CDR2: MNHNY, SVGAGI (reference sequence). The CDR3 reads CASSFPGPYNEQFF. CDR3 coding DNA: TGTGCCAGCAGTTTCCCGGGTCCGTACAATGAGCAGTTCTTC.

The gene calls are TRBV7-9 and TRBJ1-5; D is perhaps TRBD1 (5 bases). The V end lost 3 bases, the J end lost 4 bases, and 7 bases lay between the germline ends. The CDR3 runs 13 residues. Per the germline V gene, CDR1 is SEHNR and CDR2 is FQNEAQ (reference sequence). CDR3 in amino acids: CASSFQGNQPQHF. DNA of the CDR3: TGTGCCAGCAGCTTCCAGGGAAATCAGCCCCAGCATTTT.

The rearrangement links TRBV7-6 to TRBJ2-3; 12 bases agree with TRBD2. V trimming: 2 bases; J trimming: 7 bases; junction bases outside the gene matches: 10. This CDR3 contains 17 residues. Germline V gives CDR1 SGHVS, CDR2 FNYEAQ. CDR3 amino acids: CASSLPSSGRVWNTQYF. The CDR3 nucleotides read TGTGCCAGCAGCTTACCGTCTAGCGGGAGGGTCTGGAATACGCAGTATTTT.

This chain links TRBV10-3 with TRBJ2-3; no definite D call. From germline, CDR1 is ENHRY and CDR2 SYGVKD. The CDR3 is 12 amino acids. Trimming removed 8 bases from V and 0 bases from J, with 6 bases in between. The CDR3 region has the DNA TGTGCCATCGCGTCTAGCACAGATACGCAGTATTTT. Its protein product is CAIASSTDTQYF.

The V and J genes are TRBV2 and TRBJ2-2; 11 bases align to TRBD2. Germline loops: CDR1 SNHLY, CDR2 FYNNEI. Trimming cost V 6 bases and J 2 bases; bases outside gene matches: 5. The CDR3 is 16 residues long. CDR3 amino acids: CASSPLAGGNTGELFF. The CDR3 DNA sequence: TGTGCCAGCAGCCCTCTAGCGGGAGGTAACACCGGGGAGCTGTTTTTT.

Remarks on this clone: The sample holds other DNA sequences that translate to the same CDR3. The chain recombines TRBV9 with TRBJ2-3, with D maybe TRBD1 (6 bases). This CDR3 is built from 15 residues. The germline CDR1 and CDR2 sequences are SGDLS and YYNGEE. Between the trimmed V and J ends, which lost 0 bases and 3 bases, there was a span of 11 bases. Written as DNA, the CDR3 is TGTGCCAGCAGCGTAGAGCAGGGGCGGACAGATACGCAGTATTTT. Encoded protein: CASSVEQGRTDTQYF.

The chain uses TRBV7-8 and TRBJ1-1; no firm D call. CDR3 length: 14 residues. V dropped 1 base and J dropped 0 bases, with 6 bases sitting between them. CDR1 is SGHVS, CDR2 FQNEAQ, per germline. CDR3 sequence reads: CASSLVAMNTEAFF. The CDR3 DNA sequence: TGTGCCAGCAGCTTAGTGGCGATGAACACTGAAGCTTTCTTT.